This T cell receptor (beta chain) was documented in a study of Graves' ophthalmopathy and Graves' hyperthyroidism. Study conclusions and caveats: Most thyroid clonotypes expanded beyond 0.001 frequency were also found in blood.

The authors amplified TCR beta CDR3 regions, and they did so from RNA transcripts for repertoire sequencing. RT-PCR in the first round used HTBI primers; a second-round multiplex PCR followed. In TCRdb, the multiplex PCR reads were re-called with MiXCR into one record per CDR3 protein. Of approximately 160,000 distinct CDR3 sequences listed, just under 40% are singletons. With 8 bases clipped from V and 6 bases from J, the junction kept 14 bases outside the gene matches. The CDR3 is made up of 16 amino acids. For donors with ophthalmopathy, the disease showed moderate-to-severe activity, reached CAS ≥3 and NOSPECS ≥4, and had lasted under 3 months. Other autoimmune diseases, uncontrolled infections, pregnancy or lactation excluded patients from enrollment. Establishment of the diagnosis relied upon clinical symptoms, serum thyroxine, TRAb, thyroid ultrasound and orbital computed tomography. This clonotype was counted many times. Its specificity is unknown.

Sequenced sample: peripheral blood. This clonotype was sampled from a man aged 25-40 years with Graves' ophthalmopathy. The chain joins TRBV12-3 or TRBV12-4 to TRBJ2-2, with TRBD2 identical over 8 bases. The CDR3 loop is CASHSPREGRAGELFF. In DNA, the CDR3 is TGTGCCAGCCACAGTCCCCGGGAGGGGCGGGCCGGGGAGCTGTTTTTT.